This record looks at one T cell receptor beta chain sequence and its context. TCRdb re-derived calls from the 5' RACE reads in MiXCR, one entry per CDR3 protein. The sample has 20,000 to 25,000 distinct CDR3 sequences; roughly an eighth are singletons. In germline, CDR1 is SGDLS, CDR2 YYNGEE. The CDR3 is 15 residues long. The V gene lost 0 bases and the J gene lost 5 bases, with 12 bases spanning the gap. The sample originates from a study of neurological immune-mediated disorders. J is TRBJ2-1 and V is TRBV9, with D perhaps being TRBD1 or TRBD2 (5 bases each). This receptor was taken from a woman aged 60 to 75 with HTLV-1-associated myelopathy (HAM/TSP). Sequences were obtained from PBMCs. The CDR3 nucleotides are TGTGCCAGCAGCGTAGTTGGGGGTCCGAACAATGAGCAGTTCTTC. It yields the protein CASSVVGGPNNEQFF. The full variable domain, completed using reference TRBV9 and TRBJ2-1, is DSGVTQTPKHLITATGQRVTLRCSPRSGDLSVYWYQQSLDQGLQFLIQYYNGEERAKGNILERFSAQQFPDLHSELNLSSLELGDSALYFCASSVVGGPNNEQFFGPGTRLTVL.